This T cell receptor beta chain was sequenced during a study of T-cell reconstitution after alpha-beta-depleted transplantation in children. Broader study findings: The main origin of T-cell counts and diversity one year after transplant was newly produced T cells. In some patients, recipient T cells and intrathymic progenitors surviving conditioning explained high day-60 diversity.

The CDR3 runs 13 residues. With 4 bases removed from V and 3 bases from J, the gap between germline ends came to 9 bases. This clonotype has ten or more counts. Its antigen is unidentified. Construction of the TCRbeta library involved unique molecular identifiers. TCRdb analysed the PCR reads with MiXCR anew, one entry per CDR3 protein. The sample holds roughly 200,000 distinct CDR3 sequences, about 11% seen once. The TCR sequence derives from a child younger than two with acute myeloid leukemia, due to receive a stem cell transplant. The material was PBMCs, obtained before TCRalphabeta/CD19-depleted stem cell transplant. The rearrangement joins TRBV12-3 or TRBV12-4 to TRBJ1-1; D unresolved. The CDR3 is CASSYFEDTEAFF. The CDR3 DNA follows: TGTGCCAGCAGTTATTTCGAGGACACTGAAGCTTTCTTT.